These 2 T cell receptor beta chains originate from one sample sequenced in a study of response to subunit inactivated influenza vaccine. MiXCR, applied by TCRdb to the RT-PCR reads, yields one record per CDR3 protein. This table has 430,000 or so distinct CDR3 sequences, approximately 11% appearing once. The sequencing used PBMCs from blood, collected about 40 days after vaccination. All receptors come from a man aged 50-60 years who received an inactivated influenza vaccine.

The rearrangement links TRBV7-2 to TRBJ2-2; tentative D call: TRBD1 (7 bases). Germline V gives CDR1 SGHTA, CDR2 FQGNSA. V gave up 5 bases and J gave up 8 bases, with 18 bases separating them. The CDR3 spans 15 residues. In DNA form, the CDR3 reads TGTGCCAGCAGCCAAGGAGGGGGCGCGATAGGGGAGCTGTTTTTT. It encodes CASSQGGGAIGELFF.

This clonotype occurred many times. The chain has TRBV6-2 or TRBV6-3 and TRBJ2-1, with D perhaps being TRBD1 or TRBD2 (5 bases each). Germline values: CDR1 MNHEY, CDR2 SVGEGT. Trimming removed 6 bases from V and 7 bases from J, with 10 bases in between. This CDR3 spans 12 amino acids. The CDR3 region is CASSPWGNEQFF. The CDR3 nucleotides are TGTGCCAGCAGCCCGTGGGGGAATGAGCAGTTCTTC.